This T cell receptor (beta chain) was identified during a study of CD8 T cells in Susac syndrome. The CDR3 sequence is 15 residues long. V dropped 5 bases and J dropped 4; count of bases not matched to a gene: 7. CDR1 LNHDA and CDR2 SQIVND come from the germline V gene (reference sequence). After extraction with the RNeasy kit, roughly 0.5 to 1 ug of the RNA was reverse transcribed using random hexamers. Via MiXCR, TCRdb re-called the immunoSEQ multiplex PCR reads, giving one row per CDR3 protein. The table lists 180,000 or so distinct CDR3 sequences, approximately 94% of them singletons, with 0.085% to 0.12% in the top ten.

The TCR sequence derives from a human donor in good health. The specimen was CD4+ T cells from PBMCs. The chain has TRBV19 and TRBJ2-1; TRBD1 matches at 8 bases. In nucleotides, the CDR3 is TGTGCCAGTAGTTCTGACAGGGGTTTGTACAATGAGCAGTTCTTC. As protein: CASSSDRGLYNEQFF.